The T cell receptor (beta chain) under discussion was sequenced for a study of T-cell reconstitution after alpha-beta-depleted transplantation in children (dated by TCRdb to the mid-2010s). General notes on the study: Using TCR repertoire profiling, the study quantitatively followed how T-cell immune reconstitution unfolded in children after TCRalphabeta/CD19-depleted allogeneic hematopoietic cell transplantation.

This clonotype is a singleton in its sample. The antigen it recognizes is unknown. No much larger clone exists at a distance of one base, and base qualities are not known. Single-read evidence is weak. This sample's treatment or condition label indicates: allogeneic hematopoietic cell transplantation with graft depleted of TCRalphabeta T cells and CD19 B cells. Transplant recipients were children who received TCRalphabeta/CD19-depleted allogeneic hematopoietic cell grafts. CDR3 length: 14 amino acids, cysteine to phenylalanine. CDR3 DNA is the only sequence kept; it has 42 bases, read in frame from the first base. The germline ends are 13 bases apart after V is trimmed by 6 bases and J by 5 bases. CDR1 is given as MDHEN and CDR2 as SYDVKM, both from the germline V gene. The study at large found these results: About two months after transplant, the apparently early recovery of alphabetaT-cell counts reportedly depended on just several hundred clones that had expanded rapidly and came from non-depleted graft cells. The frequencies of hyperexpanded clones fell over the following months, and after one year, T-cell counts and TCRbeta diversity were mostly attributed to newly produced T cells. In some patients, the high TCRbeta diversity seen at day 60 was put down to recipient T cells and intrathymic progenitors that had survived conditioning.

The library was produced with PCR. The instrument given in TCRdb is Illumina HiSeq 2500. TCR libraries were prepared with molecular barcoding, using unique molecular identifiers to normalize TCRbeta repertoire quantification. TCRdb applied fastp at Q25 and MiXCR to the public reads, then kept only in-frame beta chains. Every distinct CDR3 protein forms one entry, paired with its most common genes and DNA. The table for this sample lists fewer than 550,000 distinct CDR3 sequences; 15% to 20% of them were counted only once. The ten largest account for 25% to 30% of the sample. The rearrangement joined TRBV28 to TRBJ1-4, with TRBD1 as a weak D call on 5 bases. The sample in question was PBMCs, mostly from graft donor cells, obtained 360 days after TCRalphabeta/CD19-depleted stem cell transplant. This sequence was found in a boy in the first two years of life who had a stem cell transplant for Wiskott-Aldrich syndrome, so the T cells may come from the graft donor. Here is the DNA: TGTGCCAGCAGCCGAGGGGCTGGAAATGAAAAACTGTTTTTT. It specifies CASSRGAGNEKLFF.